These T cell receptor beta chains were read from a single sample in a study of blood T cell repertoires in COVID-19. TCRdb's copy holds only in-frame clones and misses some; the assay was immunoSEQ multiplex PCR. The table records 200,000 to 300,000 clones, 88% of them present only once. Input material: peripheral blood. The receptors here all came from an elderly man with acute or convalescent COVID-19. CDR3s include the opening cysteine and the closing phenylalanine or tryptophan. Each record gives: D gene, V gene, clone size, J gene, CDR3 DNA, CDR3 protein. The D gene is left open where the match is weak. Not all rows give a size; the values are once, few, many and, for expanded clones, a class.

D: NA; V: TRBV5-1; size: NA; J: TRBJ1-2; DNA: TGCGCCAGCAGCTTGGTGGGGGGAAGTGGCTACACCTTC; CDR3: CASSLVGGSGYTF
D: NA; V: TRBV4-1; size: NA; J: TRBJ1-2; DNA: TGCGCCAGCAGCCAAGTCTGGGAGCGAGGCTACACCTTC; CDR3: CASSQVWERGYTF
D: TRBD2; V: TRBV27; size: NA; J: TRBJ2-7; DNA: TGTGCCAGCAGAGCCGGGACTAGCGGGTTCTACGAGCAGTACTTC; CDR3: CASRAGTSGFYEQYF
D: TRBD1; V: TRBV28; size: NA; J: TRBJ2-7; DNA: TGTGCCAGCAGTCAGGGGGGGACAGGGAAGGACGAGCAGTACTTC; CDR3: CASSQGGTGKDEQYF
D: NA; V: TRBV3-1/TRBV3-2; size: NA; J: TRBJ1-5; DNA: TGTGCCAGCAGCCAGGGGCGTAGCAATCAGCCCCAGCATTTT; CDR3: CASSQGRSNQPQHF
D: NA; V: TRBV6-1; size: NA; J: TRBJ2-7; DNA: TGTGCCAGCAGTGAACTCAGGGCCTACGAGCAGTACTTC; CDR3: CASSELRAYEQYF
D: TRBD2; V: TRBV6-2/TRBV6-3; size: NA; J: TRBJ2-5; DNA: TGTGCCAGCAGTTTGTCCAGCGGGAGGGCCGAAGAGACCCAGTACTTC; CDR3: CASSLSSGRAEETQYF
D: NA; V: TRBV20-1; size: NA; J: TRBJ1-1; DNA: TGCAGTGCCAGTCTGGGGCTGGACACTGAAGCTTTCTTT; CDR3: CSASLGLDTEAFF
D: TRBD2; V: TRBV3-1/TRBV3-2; size: once; J: TRBJ2-3; DNA: TGTGCCAGCAGCCCCGGGGGGGCTGATACGCAGTATTTT; CDR3: CASSPGGADTQYF
D: TRBD2; V: TRBV6-6; size: NA; J: TRBJ2-7; DNA: TGTGCCAGCAGTTCACCTAGCGGGAGGGCCAACTATGAGCAGTACTTC; CDR3: CASSSPSGRANYEQYF
D: TRBD1; V: TRBV18; size: NA; J: TRBJ1-1; DNA: TGTGCCAGCTCACCGTCAGGGGGCCTGAACACTGAAGCTTTCTTT; CDR3: CASSPSGGLNTEAFF
D: TRBD1; V: TRBV2; size: NA; J: TRBJ1-5; DNA: TGTGCCAGCAGCGGACAGGCCGGCAATCAGCCCCAGCATTTT; CDR3: CASSGQAGNQPQHF
D: TRBD1; V: TRBV5-1; size: NA; J: TRBJ1-2; DNA: TGCGCCAGCAGCTTGGCCCGACAGGGGGCGAACTATGGCTACACCTTC; CDR3: CASSLARQGANYGYTF
D: TRBD2; V: TRBV3-1/TRBV3-2; size: NA; J: TRBJ2-5; DNA: TGTGCCAGCAGCTCCCACGGGGGAGGGGAGACCCAGTACTTC; CDR3: CASSSHGGGETQYF
D: TRBD1; V: TRBV18; size: NA; J: TRBJ1-2; DNA: TGTGCCAGCTCACCACTCGGCGACAGGGGGTCTGGCTACACCTTC; CDR3: CASSPLGDRGSGYTF
D: NA; V: TRBV11-3; size: NA; J: TRBJ2-1; DNA: TGTGCCAGCAGTTCAGGAGGGTTGGAACCCATCTCCTACAATGAGCAGTTCTTC; CDR3: CASSSGGLEPISYNEQFF
D: NA; V: TRBV28; size: NA; J: TRBJ2-1; DNA: TGTGCCAGCAGTTTCGGAGGGATCAATGAGCAGTTCTTC; CDR3: CASSFGGINEQFF
D: TRBD1; V: TRBV4-2; size: once; J: TRBJ1-2; DNA: TGTGCCAGCAGCCAAGATTACAGGGGGCTGGATGGCTACACCTTC; CDR3: CASSQDYRGLDGYTF
D: TRBD1; V: TRBV20-1; size: NA; J: TRBJ1-3; DNA: TGCAGTGCTAGTGGGACAGGGAGGAGAAACACCATATATTTT; CDR3: CSASGTGRRNTIYF
D: NA; V: TRBV6-6; size: NA; J: TRBJ1-4; DNA: TGTGCCAGCAGTTACTCGATAGTAACAACTAATGAAAAACTGTTTTTT; CDR3: CASSYSIVTTNEKLFF
D: NA; V: TRBV7-2; size: NA; J: TRBJ2-5; DNA: TGTGCCAGCAGCCCAAGACAGGAACTGTACTTC; CDR3: CASSPRQELYF
D: NA; V: TRBV6-1; size: NA; J: TRBJ1-2; DNA: TGTGCCAGCAGTGAATACCCGGGGGGAAACTATGGCTACACCTTC; CDR3: CASSEYPGGNYGYTF
D: TRBD2; V: TRBV4-3; size: NA; J: TRBJ2-3; DNA: TGCGCCAGCAGCCTACGGACTAGCGGGGAACCCACAGATACGCAGTATTTT; CDR3: CASSLRTSGEPTDTQYF
D: NA; V: TRBV9; size: NA; J: TRBJ1-2; DNA: TGTGCCAGCAGCGTAGTCCCGGGGTCGCCCCCTAACTATGGCTACACCTTC; CDR3: CASSVVPGSPPNYGYTF
D: NA; V: TRBV5-1; size: NA; J: TRBJ2-3; DNA: TGCGCCAGCAGCTTGGCACCCAGGGCTGATAGAGATACGCAGTATTTT; CDR3: CASSLAPRADRDTQYF
D: TRBD1; V: TRBV19; size: NA; J: TRBJ1-1; DNA: TGTGCCAGCAGGGGGGTGGATGAAGCTTTCTTT; CDR3: CASRGVDEAFF
D: TRBD1; V: TRBV18; size: NA; J: TRBJ1-2; DNA: TGTGCCAGCTCATCACAGGGGGACTATGGCTACACCTTC; CDR3: CASSSQGDYGYTF
D: NA; V: TRBV7-9; size: few; J: TRBJ2-7; DNA: TGTGCCAGCAGCTTAGAACTTACAGGCTACGAGCAGTACTTC; CDR3: CASSLELTGYEQYF
D: TRBD1; V: TRBV28; size: NA; J: TRBJ2-7; DNA: TGTGCCAGCAGTAAAAGACAGGGGACCTACGAGCAGTACTTC; CDR3: CASSKRQGTYEQYF
D: TRBD1; V: TRBV6-5; size: NA; J: TRBJ2-1; DNA: TGTGCCAGCAGTTACTCTGTGACAGGGGGATTCTTC; CDR3: CASSYSVTGGFF
D: TRBD2; V: TRBV3-1/TRBV3-2; size: NA; J: TRBJ2-1; DNA: TGTGCCAGCAGCGTAAGAAGGTACGAGCGGGGGGGCCTCAATGAGCAGTTCTTC; CDR3: CASSVRRYERGGLNEQFF
D: NA; V: TRBV29-1; size: NA; J: TRBJ1-1; DNA: TGCAGCGTTGAAGGAGAGAACACTGAAGCTTTCTTT; CDR3: CSVEGENTEAFF
D: NA; V: TRBV28; size: NA; J: TRBJ2-7; DNA: TGTGCCAGCAGATCCGGACTGTTCTACGAGCAGTACTTC; CDR3: CASRSGLFYEQYF
D: TRBD1; V: TRBV19; size: NA; J: TRBJ1-2; DNA: TGTGCCAGTAGTATAGGGGACAGGGGTTCAGAGTTCAATGGCTACACCTTC; CDR3: CASSIGDRGSEFNGYTF
D: TRBD1; V: TRBV2; size: NA; J: TRBJ2-1; DNA: TGTGCCAGCAGCCTTAGACAGGGGGCCTACAATGAGCAGTTCTTC; CDR3: CASSLRQGAYNEQFF
D: NA; V: TRBV2; size: NA; J: TRBJ1-1; DNA: TGTGCCAGCAGTTGGGGGGAGGGGCTGAACACTGAAGCTTTCTTT; CDR3: CASSWGEGLNTEAFF
D: TRBD1; V: TRBV6-5; size: once; J: TRBJ1-1; DNA: TGTGCCAGCGGAGGACAGGGCAACACTGAAGCTTTCTTT; CDR3: CASGGQGNTEAFF
D: TRBD2; V: TRBV15; size: NA; J: TRBJ2-3; DNA: TGTGCCACCAGCGGCCGGACTAGCGGGGGAAACACAGATACGCAGTATTTT; CDR3: CATSGRTSGGNTDTQYF
D: TRBD1; V: TRBV5-1; size: NA; J: TRBJ2-7; DNA: TGCGCCAGCAGCTTGGAGGCACAGGGGATCCACGAGCAGTACTTC; CDR3: CASSLEAQGIHEQYF
D: TRBD1; V: TRBV5-6; size: NA; J: TRBJ1-2; DNA: TGTGCCAGCAGCCTTTCCCTTCAGGGGGGAGGAACCTATGGCTACACCTTC; CDR3: CASSLSLQGGGTYGYTF
D: NA; V: TRBV18; size: NA; J: TRBJ2-7; DNA: TGTGCCAGCTCACCATTGGACAGTGGGATTAACGAGCAGTACTTC; CDR3: CASSPLDSGINEQYF
D: NA; V: TRBV28; size: NA; J: TRBJ2-7; DNA: TGTGCCAGCAGTTTAACAAGAACCGAGCAGTACTTC; CDR3: CASSLTRTEQYF
D: NA; V: TRBV7-6; size: NA; J: TRBJ1-1; DNA: TGTGCCAGCAGCTTAGCGCAGGGATGGGGCACTGAAGCTTTCTTT; CDR3: CASSLAQGWGTEAFF
D: NA; V: TRBV4-3; size: NA; J: TRBJ1-2; DNA: TGCGCCAGCAGCCAGGGTACAGGGAACTATGGCTACACCTTC; CDR3: CASSQGTGNYGYTF
D: TRBD2; V: TRBV7-2; size: NA; J: TRBJ2-3; DNA: TGTGCCAGCAGCTTACTAGCGGATATCACAGATACGCAGTATTTT; CDR3: CASSLLADITDTQYF
D: TRBD1; V: TRBV27; size: NA; J: TRBJ2-7; DNA: TGTGCCAGCAGGGGGGACAGGAACTCCTACGAGCAGTACTTC; CDR3: CASRGDRNSYEQYF
D: TRBD1; V: TRBV6-6; size: NA; J: TRBJ1-2; DNA: TGTGCCAGCAGTTCTACAGGGGGAGTCTATGGCTACACCTTC; CDR3: CASSSTGGVYGYTF
D: TRBD1; V: TRBV5-1; size: NA; J: TRBJ1-4; DNA: TGCGCCAGCAGCCCAATTCAGGGGGCGAGTGAAAAACTGTTTTTT; CDR3: CASSPIQGASEKLFF
D: TRBD1; V: TRBV5-1; size: NA; J: TRBJ1-1; DNA: TGCGCCAGCAGCCCAGGACAGGGAGGGAACACTGAAGCTTTCTTT; CDR3: CASSPGQGGNTEAFF
D: NA; V: TRBV7-9; size: NA; J: TRBJ2-2; DNA: TGTGCCAGCAGCTATCGGGTCGACACCGGGGAGCTGTTTTTT; CDR3: CASSYRVDTGELFF
D: TRBD2; V: TRBV7-3; size: NA; J: TRBJ2-7; DNA: TGTGCCAGCAGCTTCCCTGTAAGGGGACTAGCGGGTCTCTACGAGCAGTACTTC; CDR3: CASSFPVRGLAGLYEQYF
D: TRBD1; V: TRBV7-2; size: NA; J: TRBJ1-2; DNA: TGTGCCAGCAGCCTCCCCAGGGGGACCAACTATGGCTACACCTTC; CDR3: CASSLPRGTNYGYTF
D: NA; V: TRBV28; size: NA; J: TRBJ1-1; DNA: TGTGCCAGCAGTCCCCGTCCTCAGGGGAGAAGGGCGAACACTGAAGCTTTCTTT; CDR3: CASSPRPQGRRANTEAFF
D: NA; V: TRBV11-3; size: NA; J: TRBJ2-2; DNA: TGTGCCAGCAGAGTTAGGTTGCAGGGGCGTAACACCGGGGAGCTGTTTTTT; CDR3: CASRVRLQGRNTGELFF
D: TRBD1; V: TRBV4-2; size: NA; J: TRBJ1-1; DNA: TGTGCCAGCAGCCTCAGGACAGGGGGAAATCCCAAATGGCTCACTGAAGCTTTCTTT; CDR3: CASSLRTGGNPKWLTEAFF